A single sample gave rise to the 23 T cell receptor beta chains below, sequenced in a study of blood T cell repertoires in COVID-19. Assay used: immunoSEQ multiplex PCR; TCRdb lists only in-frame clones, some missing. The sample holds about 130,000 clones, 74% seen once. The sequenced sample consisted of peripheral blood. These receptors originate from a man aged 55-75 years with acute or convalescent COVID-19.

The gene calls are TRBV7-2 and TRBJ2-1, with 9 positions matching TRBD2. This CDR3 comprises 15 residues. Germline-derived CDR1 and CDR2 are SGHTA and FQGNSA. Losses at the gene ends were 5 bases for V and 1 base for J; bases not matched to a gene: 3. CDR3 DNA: TGTGCCAGCAGCCAGCGGGGGGTGTCCTACAATGAGCAGTTCTTC. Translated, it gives CASSQRGVSYNEQFF.

The CDR3 DNA sequence: TGTGCCAGCAGCTTAGGTGCGGGTGAAAAACTGTTTTTT. Translating it yields CASSLGAGEKLFF. J is TRBJ1-4 and V is TRBV7-2; D unclear. The CDR3 has 13 amino acids. The V end lost 1 base, the J end lost 7 bases, and 7 bases lay between the germline ends. Germline-derived CDR1 and CDR2 are SGHTA and FQGNSA.

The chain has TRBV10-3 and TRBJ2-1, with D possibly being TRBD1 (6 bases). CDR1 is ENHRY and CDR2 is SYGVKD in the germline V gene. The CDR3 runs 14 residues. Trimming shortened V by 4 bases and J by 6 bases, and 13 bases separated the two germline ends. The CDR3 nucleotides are TGTGCCATCAGTGGGACGACAGGCAGCAATGAGCAGTTCTTC. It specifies CAISGTTGSNEQFF.

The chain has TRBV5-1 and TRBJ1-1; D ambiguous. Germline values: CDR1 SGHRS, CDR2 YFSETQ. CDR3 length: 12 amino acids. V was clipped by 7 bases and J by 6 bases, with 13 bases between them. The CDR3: CASGRSEAEAFF. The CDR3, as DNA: TGCGCCAGCGGCCGCTCCGAAGCTGAAGCTTTCTTT.

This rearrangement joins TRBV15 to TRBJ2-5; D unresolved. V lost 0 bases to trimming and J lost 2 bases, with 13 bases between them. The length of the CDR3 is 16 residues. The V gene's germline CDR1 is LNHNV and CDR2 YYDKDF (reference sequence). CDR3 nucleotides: TGTGCCACCAGCAGAGATGGTCAGATCAGACAAGAGACCCAGTACTTC. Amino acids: CATSRDGQIRQETQYF.

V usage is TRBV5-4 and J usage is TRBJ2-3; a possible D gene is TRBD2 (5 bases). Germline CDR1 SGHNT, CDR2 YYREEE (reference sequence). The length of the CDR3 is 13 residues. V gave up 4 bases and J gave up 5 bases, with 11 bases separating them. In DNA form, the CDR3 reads TGTGCCAGCAGCCCAACCGGGGTAGATACGCAGTATTTT. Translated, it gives CASSPTGVDTQYF.

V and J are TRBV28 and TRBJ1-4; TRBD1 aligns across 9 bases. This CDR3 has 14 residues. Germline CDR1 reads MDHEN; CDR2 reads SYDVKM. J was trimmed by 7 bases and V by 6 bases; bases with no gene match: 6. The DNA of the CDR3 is TGTGCCAGCAGCAACAGGGGGCAAAGTGAAAAACTGTTTTTT. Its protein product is CASSNRGQSEKLFF.

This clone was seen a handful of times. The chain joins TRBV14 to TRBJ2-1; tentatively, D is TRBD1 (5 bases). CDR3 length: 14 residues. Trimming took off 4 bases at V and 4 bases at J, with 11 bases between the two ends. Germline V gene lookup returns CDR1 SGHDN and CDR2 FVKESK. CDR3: CASSLRQKYNEQFF. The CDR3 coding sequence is TGTGCCAGCAGCCTCCGACAGAAATACAATGAGCAGTTCTTC.

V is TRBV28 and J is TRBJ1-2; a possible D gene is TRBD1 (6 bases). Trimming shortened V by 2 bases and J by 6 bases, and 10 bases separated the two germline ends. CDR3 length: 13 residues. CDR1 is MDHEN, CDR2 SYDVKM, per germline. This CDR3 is CASSLQGLDGYTF. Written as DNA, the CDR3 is TGTGCCAGCAGTTTACAGGGGCTTGATGGCTACACCTTC.

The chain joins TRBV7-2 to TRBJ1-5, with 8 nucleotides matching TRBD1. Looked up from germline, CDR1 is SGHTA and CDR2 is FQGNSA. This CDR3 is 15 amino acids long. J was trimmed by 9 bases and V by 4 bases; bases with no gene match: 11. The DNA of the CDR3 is TGTGCCAGCAGCTCCGACGGACAGGGCCTCTGGCCCCAGCATTTT. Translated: CASSSDGQGLWPQHF.

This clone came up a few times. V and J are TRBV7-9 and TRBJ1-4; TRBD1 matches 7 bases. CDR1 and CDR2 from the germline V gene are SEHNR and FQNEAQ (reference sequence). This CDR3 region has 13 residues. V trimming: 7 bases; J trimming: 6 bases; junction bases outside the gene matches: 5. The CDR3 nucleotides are TGTGCCAGCAAGGGGACAGTCGATGAAAAACTGTTTTTT. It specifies CASKGTVDEKLFF. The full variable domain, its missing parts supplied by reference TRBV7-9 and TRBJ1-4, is DTGVSQNPRHKITKRGQNVTFRCDPISEHNRLYWYRQTLGQGPEFLTYFQNEAQLEKSRLLSDRFSAERPKGSFSTLEIQRTEQGDSAMYLCASKGTVDEKLFFGSGTQLSVL.

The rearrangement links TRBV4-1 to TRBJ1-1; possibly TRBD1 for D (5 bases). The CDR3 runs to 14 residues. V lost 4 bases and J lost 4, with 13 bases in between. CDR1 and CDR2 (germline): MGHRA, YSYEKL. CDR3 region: CASSPSQGFTEAFF. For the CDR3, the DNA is TGCGCCAGCAGCCCCAGCCAGGGCTTCACTGAAGCTTTCTTT.

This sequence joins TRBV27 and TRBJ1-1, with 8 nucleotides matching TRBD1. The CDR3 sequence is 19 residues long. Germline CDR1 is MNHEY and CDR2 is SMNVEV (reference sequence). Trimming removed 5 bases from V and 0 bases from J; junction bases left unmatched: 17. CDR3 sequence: CASSHPPLGQGKMNTEAFF. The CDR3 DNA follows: TGTGCCAGCAGTCATCCTCCTCTTGGACAGGGTAAAATGAACACTGAAGCTTTCTTT.

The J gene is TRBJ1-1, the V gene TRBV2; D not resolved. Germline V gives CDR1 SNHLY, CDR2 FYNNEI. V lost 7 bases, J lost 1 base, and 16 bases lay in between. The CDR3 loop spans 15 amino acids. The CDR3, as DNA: TGTGCCAGCAACCCAGGTCCCAACACGAACACTGAAGCTTTCTTT. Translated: CASNPGPNTNTEAFF. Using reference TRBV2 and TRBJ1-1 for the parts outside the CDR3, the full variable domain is EPEVTQTPSHQVTQMGQEVILRCVPISNHLYFYWYRQILGQKVEFLVSFYNNEISEKSEIFDDQFSVERPDGSNFTLKIRSTKLEDSAMYFCASNPGPNTNTEAFFGQGTRLTVV.

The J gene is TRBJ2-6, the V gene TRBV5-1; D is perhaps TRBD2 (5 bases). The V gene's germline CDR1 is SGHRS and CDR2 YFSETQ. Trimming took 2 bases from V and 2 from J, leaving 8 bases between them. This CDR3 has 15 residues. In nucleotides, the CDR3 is TGCGCCAGCAGCTTATCGGGAACTGGGGCCAACGTCCTGACTTTC. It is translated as CASSLSGTGANVLTF.

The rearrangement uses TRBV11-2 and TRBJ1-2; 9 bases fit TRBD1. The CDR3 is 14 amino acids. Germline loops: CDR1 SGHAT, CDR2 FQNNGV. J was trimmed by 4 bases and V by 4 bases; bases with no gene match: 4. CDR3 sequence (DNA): TGTGCCAGCAGCTCCGGGACAGGGTCCTATGGCTACACCTTC. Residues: CASSSGTGSYGYTF.

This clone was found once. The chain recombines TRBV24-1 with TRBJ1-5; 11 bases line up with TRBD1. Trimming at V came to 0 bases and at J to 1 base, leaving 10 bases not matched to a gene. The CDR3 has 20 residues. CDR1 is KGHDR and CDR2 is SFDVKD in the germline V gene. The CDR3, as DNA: TGTGCCACCAGTGATTTGACGGACAGGGGGCATAGGTTGAGCAATCAGCCCCAGCATTTT. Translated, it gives CATSDLTDRGHRLSNQPQHF.

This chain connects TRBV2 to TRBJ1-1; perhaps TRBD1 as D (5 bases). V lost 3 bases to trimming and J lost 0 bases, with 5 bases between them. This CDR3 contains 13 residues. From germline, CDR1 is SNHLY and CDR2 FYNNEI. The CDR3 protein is CASSDRVNTEAFF. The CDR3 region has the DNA TGTGCCAGCAGTGACAGGGTGAACACTGAAGCTTTCTTT.

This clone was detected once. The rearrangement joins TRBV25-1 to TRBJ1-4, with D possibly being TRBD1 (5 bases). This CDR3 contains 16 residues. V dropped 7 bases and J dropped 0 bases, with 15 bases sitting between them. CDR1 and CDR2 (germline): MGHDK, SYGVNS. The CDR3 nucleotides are TGTGCCAGCACCACCCGGGGGGTTGCAACTAATGAAAAACTGTTTTTT. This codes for CASTTRGVATNEKLFF. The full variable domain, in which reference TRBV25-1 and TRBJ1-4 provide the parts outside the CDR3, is EADIYQTPRYLVIGTGKKITLECSQTMGHDKMYWYQQDPGMELHLIHYSYGVNSTEKGDLSSESTVSRIRTEHFPLTLESARPSHTSQYLCASTTRGVATNEKLFFGSGTQLSVL.

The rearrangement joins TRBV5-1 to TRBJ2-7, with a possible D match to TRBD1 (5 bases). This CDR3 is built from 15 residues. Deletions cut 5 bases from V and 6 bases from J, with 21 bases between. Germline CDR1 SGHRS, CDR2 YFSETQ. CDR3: CASSSATYDRFEQYF. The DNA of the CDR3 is TGCGCCAGCAGTTCGGCCACCTATGACAGATTCGAGCAGTACTTC.

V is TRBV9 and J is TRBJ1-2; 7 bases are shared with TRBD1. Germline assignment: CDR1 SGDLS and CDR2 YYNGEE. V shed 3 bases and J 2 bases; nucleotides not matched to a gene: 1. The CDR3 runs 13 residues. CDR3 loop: CASSEQGNYGYTF. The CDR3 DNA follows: TGTGCCAGCAGCGAACAGGGGAACTATGGCTACACCTTC.

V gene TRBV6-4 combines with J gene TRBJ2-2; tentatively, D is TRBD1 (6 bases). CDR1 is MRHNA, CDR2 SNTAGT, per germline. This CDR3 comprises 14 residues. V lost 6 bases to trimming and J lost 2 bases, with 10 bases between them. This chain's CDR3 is CASRGDINTGELFF. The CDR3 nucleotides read TGTGCCAGCAGGGGGGACATAAACACCGGGGAGCTGTTTTTT.

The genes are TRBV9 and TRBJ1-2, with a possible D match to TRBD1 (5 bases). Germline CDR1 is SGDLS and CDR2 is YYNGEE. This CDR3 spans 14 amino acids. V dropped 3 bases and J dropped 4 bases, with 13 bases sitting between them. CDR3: CASSAWQGGYGYTF. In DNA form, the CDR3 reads TGTGCCAGCAGCGCCTGGCAGGGAGGCTATGGCTACACCTTC.